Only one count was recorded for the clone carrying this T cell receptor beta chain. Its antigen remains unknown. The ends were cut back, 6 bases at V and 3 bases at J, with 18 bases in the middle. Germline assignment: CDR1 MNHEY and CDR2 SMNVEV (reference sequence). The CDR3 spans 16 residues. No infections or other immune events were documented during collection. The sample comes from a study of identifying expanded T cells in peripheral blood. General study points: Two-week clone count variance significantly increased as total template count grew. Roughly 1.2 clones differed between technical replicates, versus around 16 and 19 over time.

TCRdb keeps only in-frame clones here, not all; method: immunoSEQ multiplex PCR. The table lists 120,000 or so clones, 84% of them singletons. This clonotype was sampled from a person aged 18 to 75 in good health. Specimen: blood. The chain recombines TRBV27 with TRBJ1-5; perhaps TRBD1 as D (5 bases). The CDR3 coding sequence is TGTGCCAGCAGCAAATACGGGACGGCAAACAATCAGCCCCAGCATTTT. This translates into CASSKYGTANNQPQHF.